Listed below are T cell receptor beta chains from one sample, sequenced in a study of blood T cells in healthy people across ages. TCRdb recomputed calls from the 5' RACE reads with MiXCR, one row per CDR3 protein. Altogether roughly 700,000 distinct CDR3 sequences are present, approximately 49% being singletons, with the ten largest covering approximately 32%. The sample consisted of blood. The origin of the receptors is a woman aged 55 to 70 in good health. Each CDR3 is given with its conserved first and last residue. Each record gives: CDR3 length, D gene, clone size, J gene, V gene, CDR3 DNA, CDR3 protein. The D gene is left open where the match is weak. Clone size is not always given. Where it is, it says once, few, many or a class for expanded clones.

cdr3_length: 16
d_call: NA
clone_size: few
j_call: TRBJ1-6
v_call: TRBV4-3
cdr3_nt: TGCGCCAGCAGGAGAGAACCGGGCCCCGGGGATTCACCCCTCCACTTT
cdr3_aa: CASRREPGPGDSPLHF

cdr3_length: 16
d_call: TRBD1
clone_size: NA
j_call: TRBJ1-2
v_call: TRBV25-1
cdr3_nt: TGTGCCAGCAGTAACCAGGGAGGACAGGGCTTCGGTGGCTACACCTTC
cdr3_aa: CASSNQGGQGFGGYTF

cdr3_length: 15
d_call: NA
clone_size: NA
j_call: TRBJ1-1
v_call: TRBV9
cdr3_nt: TGTGCCAGCAGCCCACCTCCTTCGGCAGCCACTGAAGCTTTCTTT
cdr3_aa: CASSPPPSAATEAFF

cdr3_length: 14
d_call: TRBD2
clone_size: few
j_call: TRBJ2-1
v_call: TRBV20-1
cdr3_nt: TGCAGTGCTTCGGGACTAGCGGGAGGGCAGGGGCAGTTCTTC
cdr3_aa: CSASGLAGGQGQFF

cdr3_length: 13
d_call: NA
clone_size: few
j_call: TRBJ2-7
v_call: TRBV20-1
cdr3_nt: TGCAGTGCTAGAGGTCAGGGGTTATACGAGCAGTACTTC
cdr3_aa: CSARGQGLYEQYF

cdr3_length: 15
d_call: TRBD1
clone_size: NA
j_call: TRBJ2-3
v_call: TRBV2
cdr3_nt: TGTGCCAGCAGCATTATACAGGGGAACACAGATACGCAGTATTTT
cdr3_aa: CASSIIQGNTDTQYF

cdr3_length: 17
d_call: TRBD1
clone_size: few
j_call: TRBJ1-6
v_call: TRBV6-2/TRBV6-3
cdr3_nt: TGTGCCAGCAGAACCCCGCGACAGGGGACCCACCGTTCACCCCTCCACTTT
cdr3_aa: CASRTPRQGTHRSPLHF

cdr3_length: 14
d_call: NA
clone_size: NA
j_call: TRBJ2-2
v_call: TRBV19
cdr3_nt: TGTGCCAGTAGTATTCGGCAGAACACCGGGGAGCTGTTTTTT
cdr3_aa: CASSIRQNTGELFF

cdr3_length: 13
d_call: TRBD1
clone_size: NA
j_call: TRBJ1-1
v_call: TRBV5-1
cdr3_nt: TGCGCCAGCAGCTCGACAGGGACTTCTGAAGCTTTCTTT
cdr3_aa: CASSSTGTSEAFF

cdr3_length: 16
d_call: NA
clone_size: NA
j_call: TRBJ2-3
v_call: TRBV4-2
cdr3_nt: TGTGCCAGCAGCCCCGAGGGGGCGGGAGTGTGGGATACGCAGTATTTT
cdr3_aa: CASSPEGAGVWDTQYF

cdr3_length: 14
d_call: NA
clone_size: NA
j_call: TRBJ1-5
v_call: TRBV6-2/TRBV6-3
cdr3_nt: TGTGCCAGCAGGACAGAATATAGCAATCAGCCCCAGCATTTT
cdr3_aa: CASRTEYSNQPQHF

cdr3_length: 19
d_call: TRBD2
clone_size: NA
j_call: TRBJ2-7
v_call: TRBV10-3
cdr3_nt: TGTGCCACCAGTGGGGGCTCGCGGACTAGCGGGAGTGTATCCTACGAGCAGTACTTC
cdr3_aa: CATSGGSRTSGSVSYEQYF

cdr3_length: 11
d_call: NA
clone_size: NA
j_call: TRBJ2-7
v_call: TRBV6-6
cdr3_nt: TGTGCCAGCAGTTCACTGGACGAGCAGTACTTC
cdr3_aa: CASSSLDEQYF

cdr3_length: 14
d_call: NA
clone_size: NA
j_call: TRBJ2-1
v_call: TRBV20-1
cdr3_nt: TGCAGTGCTAAGCCAAAAAACTCCTACAATGAGCAGTTCTTC
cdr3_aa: CSAKPKNSYNEQFF

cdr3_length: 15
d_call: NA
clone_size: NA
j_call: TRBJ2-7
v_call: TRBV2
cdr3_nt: TGTGCCAGCAGTGAAGCGAGGCAGGGGTTCCACGAGCAGTACTTC
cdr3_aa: CASSEARQGFHEQYF

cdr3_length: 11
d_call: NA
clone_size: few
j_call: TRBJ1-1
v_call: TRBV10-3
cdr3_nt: TGTGCCACTTCAGGGAACACTGAAGCTTTCTTT
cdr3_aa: CATSGNTEAFF

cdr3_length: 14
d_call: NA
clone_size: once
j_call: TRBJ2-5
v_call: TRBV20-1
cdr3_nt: TGCAGTGCTAGAGTTAAGCGGGTGGGGGAGACCCAGTACTTC
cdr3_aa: CSARVKRVGETQYF

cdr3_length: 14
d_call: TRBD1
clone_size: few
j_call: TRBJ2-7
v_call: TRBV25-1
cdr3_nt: TGTGCCAGCACCGAGGGGACAGGGGTACTCGAGCAGTACTTC
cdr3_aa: CASTEGTGVLEQYF

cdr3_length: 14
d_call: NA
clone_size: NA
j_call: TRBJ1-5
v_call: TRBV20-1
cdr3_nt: TGCAGTGCTAGAAATACTAGGGTGGGCCAGCCCCAGCATTTT
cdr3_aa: CSARNTRVGQPQHF

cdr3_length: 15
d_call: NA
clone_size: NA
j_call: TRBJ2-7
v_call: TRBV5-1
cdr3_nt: TGCGCCAGCAGCTTGGGTCAGGGTAAAGGCTACGAGCAGTACTTC
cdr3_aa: CASSLGQGKGYEQYF